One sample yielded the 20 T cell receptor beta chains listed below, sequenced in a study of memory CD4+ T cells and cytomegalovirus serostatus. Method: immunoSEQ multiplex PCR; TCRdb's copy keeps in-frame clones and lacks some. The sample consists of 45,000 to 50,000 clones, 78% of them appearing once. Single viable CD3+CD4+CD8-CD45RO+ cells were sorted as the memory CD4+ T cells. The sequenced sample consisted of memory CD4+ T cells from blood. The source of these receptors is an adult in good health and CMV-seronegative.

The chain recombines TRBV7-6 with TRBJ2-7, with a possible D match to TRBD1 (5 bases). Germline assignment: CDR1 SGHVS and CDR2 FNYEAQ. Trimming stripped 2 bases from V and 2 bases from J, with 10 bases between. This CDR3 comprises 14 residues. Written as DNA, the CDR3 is TGTGCCAGCAGCTTAAAAACAGGACCCTACGAGCAGTACTTC. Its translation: CASSLKTGPYEQYF.

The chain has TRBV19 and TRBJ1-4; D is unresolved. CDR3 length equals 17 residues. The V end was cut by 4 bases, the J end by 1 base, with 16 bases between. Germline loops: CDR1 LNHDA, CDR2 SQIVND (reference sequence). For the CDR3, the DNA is TGTGCCAGTAGTAAGGGAAGAGTCGGCGTAACTAATGAAAAACTGTTTTTT. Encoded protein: CASSKGRVGVTNEKLFF.

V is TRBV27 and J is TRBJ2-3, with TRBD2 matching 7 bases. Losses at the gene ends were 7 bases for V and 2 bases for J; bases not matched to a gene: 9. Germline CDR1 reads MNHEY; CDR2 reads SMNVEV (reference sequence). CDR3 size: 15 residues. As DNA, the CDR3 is TGTGCCAGCAACCGGGCGGGGGAGATCACAGATACGCAGTATTTT. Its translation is CASNRAGEITDTQYF.

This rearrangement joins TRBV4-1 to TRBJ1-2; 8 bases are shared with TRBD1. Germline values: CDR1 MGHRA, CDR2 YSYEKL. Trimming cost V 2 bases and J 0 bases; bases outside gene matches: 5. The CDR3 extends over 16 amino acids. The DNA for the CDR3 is TGCGCCAGCAGCCAACCCCCGGGACAGGCTAACTATGGCTACACCTTC. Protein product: CASSQPPGQANYGYTF.

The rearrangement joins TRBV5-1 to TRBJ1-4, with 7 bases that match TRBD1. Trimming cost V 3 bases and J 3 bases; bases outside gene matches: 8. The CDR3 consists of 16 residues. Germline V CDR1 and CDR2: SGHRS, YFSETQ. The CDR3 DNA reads TGCGCCAGCAGCTCGTCGGGGGACAGACCTAATGAAAAACTGTTTTTT. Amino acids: CASSSSGDRPNEKLFF. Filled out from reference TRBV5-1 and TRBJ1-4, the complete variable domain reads KAGVTQTPRYLIKTRGQQVTLSCSPISGHRSVSWYQQTPGQGLQFLFEYFSETQRNKGNFPGRFSGRQFSNSRSEMNVSTLELGDSALYLCASSSSGDRPNEKLFFGSGTQLSVL.

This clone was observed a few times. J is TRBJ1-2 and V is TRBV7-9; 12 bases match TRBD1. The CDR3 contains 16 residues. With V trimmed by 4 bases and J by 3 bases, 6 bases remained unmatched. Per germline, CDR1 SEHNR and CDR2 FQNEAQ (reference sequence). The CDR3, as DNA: TGTGCCAGCAGCTCCGGGACAGGGGGCGCGTACTATGGCTACACCTTC. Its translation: CASSSGTGGAYYGYTF.

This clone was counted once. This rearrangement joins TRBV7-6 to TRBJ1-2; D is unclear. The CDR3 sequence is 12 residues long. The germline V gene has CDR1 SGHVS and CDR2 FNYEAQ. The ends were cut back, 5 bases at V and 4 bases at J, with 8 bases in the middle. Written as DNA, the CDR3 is TGTGCCAGCAGCAAGGGTTTCTATGGCTACACCTTC. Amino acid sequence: CASSKGFYGYTF.

The CDR3 is CATSPQIGDEQYF. The DNA of the CDR3 is TGTGCCACCAGCCCTCAAATCGGTGACGAGCAGTACTTC. The genes are TRBV15 and TRBJ2-7; unclear D gene. Germline V gives CDR1 LNHNV, CDR2 YYDKDF (reference sequence). The V gene lost 5 bases and the J gene lost 5 bases, with 13 bases spanning the gap. CDR3 length: 13 residues.

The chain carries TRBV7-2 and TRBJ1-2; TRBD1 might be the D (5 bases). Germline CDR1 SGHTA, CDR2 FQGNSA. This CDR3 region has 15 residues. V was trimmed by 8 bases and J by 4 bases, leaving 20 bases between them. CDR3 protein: CASGTGQGIGYGYTF. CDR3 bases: TGTGCCAGCGGCACCGGCCAGGGTATTGGCTATGGCTACACCTTC.

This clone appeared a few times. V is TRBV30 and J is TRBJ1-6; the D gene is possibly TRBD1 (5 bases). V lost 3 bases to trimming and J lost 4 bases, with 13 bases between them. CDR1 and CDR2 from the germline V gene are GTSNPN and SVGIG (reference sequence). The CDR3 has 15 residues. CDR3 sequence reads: CAWSPLTAYNSPLHF. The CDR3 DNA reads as TGTGCCTGGAGCCCCTTGACAGCTTATAATTCACCCCTCCACTTT.

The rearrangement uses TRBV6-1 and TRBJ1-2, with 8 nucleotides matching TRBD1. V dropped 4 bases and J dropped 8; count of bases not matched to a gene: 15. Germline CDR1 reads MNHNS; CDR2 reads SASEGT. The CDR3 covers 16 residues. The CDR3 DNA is TGTGCCAGCAGTGTACACGGACAGGGCAGGAGAGGGGGCTACACCTTC. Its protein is CASSVHGQGRRGGYTF.

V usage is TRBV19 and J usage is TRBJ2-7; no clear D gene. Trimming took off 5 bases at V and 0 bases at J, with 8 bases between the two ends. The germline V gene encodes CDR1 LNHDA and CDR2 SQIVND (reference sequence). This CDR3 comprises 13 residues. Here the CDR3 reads CASSGYNSYEQYF. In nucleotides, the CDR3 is TGTGCCAGTAGTGGCTACAACTCCTACGAGCAGTACTTC. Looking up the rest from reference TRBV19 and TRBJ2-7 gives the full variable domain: DGGITQSPKYLFRKEGQNVTLSCEQNLNHDAMYWYRQDPGQGLRLIYYSQIVNDFQKGDIAEGYSVSREKKESFPLTVTSAQKNPTAFYLCASSGYNSYEQYFGPGTRLTVT.

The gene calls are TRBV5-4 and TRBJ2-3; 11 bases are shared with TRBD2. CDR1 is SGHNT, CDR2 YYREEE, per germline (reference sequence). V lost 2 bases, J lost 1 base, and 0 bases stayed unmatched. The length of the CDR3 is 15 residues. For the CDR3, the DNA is TGTGCCAGCAGCTTACTAGCGGGGGGCACAGATACGCAGTATTTT. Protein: CASSLLAGGTDTQYF.

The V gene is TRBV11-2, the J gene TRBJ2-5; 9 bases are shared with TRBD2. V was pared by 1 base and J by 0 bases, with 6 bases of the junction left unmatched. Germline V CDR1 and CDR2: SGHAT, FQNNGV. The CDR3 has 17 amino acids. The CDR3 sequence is CASSLGLAGDNQETQYF. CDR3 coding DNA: TGTGCCAGCAGCTTAGGTTTAGCGGGGGATAACCAAGAGACCCAGTACTTC.

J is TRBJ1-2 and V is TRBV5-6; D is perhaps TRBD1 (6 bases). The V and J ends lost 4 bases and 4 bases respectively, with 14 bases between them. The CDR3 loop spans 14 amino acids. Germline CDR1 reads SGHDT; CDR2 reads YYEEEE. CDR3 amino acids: CASSPTGLGYGYTF. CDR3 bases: TGTGCCAGCAGCCCGACAGGTCTTGGCTATGGCTACACCTTC.

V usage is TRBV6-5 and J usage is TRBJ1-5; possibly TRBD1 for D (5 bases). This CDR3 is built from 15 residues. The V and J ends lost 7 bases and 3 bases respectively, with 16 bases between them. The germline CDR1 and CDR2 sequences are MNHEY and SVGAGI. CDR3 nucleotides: TGTGCCAGCACACTCTTCCCAGGGTCCAATCAGCCCCAGCATTTT. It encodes CASTLFPGSNQPQHF.

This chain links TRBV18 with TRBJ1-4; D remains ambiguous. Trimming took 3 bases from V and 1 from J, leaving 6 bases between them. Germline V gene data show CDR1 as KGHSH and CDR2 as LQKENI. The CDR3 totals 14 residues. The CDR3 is CASSPRRTNEKLFF. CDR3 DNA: TGTGCCAGCTCACCTCGGAGAACTAATGAAAAACTGTTTTTT.

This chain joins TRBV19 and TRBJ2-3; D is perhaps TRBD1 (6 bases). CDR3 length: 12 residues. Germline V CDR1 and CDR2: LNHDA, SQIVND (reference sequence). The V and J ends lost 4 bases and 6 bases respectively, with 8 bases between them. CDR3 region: CASSTDRDTQYF. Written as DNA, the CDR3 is TGTGCCAGTAGTACCGACAGGGATACGCAGTATTTT.

For the CDR3, the DNA is TGTGCCAGCAGCCGGGGACGTACCCAAGAGACCCAGTACTTC. Translated: CASSRGRTQETQYF. The chain combines TRBV7-8 with TRBJ2-5; D could derive from TRBD1 or TRBD2 (5 bases each). Trimming took 5 bases from V and 1 from J, leaving 11 bases between them. CDR1 and CDR2 (germline): SGHVS, FQNEAQ. The CDR3 totals 14 residues. Drawing the rest from reference TRBV7-8 and TRBJ2-5, the complete variable domain is GAGVSQSPRYKVAKRGQDVALRCDPISGHVSLFWYQQALGQGPEFLTYFQNEAQLDKSGLPSDRFFAERPEGSVSTLKIQRTQQEDSAVYLCASSRGRTQETQYFGPGTRLLVL.

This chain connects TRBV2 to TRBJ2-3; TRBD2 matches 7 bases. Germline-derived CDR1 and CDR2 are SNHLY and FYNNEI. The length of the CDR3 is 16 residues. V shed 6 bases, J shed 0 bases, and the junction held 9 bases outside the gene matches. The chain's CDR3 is CASSEPSGSSTDTQYF. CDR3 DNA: TGTGCCAGCAGCGAGCCTAGCGGCTCTAGCACAGATACGCAGTATTTT.